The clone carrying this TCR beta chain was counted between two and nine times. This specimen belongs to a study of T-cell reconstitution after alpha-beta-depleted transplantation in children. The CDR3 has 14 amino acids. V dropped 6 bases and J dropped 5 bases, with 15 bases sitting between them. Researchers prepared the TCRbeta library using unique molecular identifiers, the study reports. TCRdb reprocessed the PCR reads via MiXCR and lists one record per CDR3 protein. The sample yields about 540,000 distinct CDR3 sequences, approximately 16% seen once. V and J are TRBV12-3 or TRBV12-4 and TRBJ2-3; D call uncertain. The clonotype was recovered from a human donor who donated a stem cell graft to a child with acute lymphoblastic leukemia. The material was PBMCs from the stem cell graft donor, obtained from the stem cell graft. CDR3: CASSQSSHRDTQYF. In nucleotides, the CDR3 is TGTGCCAGCAGCCAGAGTAGTCACAGAGATACGCAGTATTTT.